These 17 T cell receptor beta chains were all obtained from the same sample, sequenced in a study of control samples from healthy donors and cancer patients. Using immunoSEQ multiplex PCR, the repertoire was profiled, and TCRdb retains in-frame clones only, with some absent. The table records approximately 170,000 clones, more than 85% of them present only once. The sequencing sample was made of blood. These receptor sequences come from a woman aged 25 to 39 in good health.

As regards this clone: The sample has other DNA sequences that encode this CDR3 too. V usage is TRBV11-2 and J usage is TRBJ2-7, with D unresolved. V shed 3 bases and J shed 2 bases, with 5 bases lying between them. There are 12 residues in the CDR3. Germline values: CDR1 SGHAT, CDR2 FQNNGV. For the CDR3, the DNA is TGTGCCAGCAGCTTGGACGCCTACGAGCAGTACTTC. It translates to CASSLDAYEQYF.

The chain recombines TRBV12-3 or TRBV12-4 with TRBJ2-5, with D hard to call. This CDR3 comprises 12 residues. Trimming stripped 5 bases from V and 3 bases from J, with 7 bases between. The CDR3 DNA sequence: TGTGCCAGCAGTATCCGCAAAGAGACCCAGTACTTC. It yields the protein CASSIRKETQYF.

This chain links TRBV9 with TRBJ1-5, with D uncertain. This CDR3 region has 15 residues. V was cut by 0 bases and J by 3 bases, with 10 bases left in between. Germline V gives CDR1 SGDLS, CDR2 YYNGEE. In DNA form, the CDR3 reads TGTGCCAGCAGCGTAGGACCACACCCCAATCAGCCCCAGCATTTT. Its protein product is CASSVGPHPNQPQHF.

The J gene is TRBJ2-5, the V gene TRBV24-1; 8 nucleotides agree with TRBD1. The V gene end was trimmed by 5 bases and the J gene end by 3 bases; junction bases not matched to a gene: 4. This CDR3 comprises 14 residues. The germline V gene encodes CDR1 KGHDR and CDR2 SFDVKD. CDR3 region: CATSGGQVKETQYF. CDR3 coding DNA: TGTGCCACCAGTGGGGGACAGGTTAAAGAGACCCAGTACTTC.

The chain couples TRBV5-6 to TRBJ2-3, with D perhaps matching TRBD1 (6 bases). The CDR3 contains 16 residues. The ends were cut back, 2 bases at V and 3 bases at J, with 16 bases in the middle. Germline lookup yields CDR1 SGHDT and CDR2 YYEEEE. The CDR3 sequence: CASSLGRVRGTDTQYF. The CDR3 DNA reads TGTGCCAGCAGCTTAGGCAGGGTAAGGGGGACAGATACGCAGTATTTT.

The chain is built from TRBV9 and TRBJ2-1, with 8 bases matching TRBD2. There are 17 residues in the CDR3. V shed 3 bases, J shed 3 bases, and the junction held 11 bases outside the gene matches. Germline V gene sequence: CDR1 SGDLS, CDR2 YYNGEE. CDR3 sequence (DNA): TGTGCCAGCAGCGGGTACCAGCGGGAGAGTTTCTACAATGAGCAGTTCTTC. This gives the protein CASSGYQRESFYNEQFF.

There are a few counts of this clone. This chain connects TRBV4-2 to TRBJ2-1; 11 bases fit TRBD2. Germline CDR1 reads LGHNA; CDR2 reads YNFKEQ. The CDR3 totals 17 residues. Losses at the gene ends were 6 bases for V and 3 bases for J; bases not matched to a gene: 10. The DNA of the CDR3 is TGTGCCAGCAGTCCGCTGGGACTAGCGGAGGACTACAATGAGCAGTTCTTC. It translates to CASSPLGLAEDYNEQFF.

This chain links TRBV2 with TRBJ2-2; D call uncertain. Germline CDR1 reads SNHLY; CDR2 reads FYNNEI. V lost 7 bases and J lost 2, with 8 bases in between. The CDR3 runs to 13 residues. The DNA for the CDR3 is TGTGCCAGCATACCCCCAAACACCGGGGAGCTGTTTTTT. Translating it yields CASIPPNTGELFF.

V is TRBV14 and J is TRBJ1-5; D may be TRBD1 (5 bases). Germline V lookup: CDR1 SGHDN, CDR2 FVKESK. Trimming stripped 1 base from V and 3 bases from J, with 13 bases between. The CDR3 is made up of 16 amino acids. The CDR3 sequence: CASSQVGTYFNQPQHF. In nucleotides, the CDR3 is TGTGCCAGCAGCCAAGTTGGGACGTATTTCAATCAGCCCCAGCATTTT. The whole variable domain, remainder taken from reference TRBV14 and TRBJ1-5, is EAGVTQFPSHSVIEKGQTVTLRCDPISGHDNLYWYRRVMGKEIKFLLHFVKESKQDESGMPNNRFLAERTGGTYSTLKVQPAELEDSGVYFCASSQVGTYFNQPQHFGDGTRLSIL.

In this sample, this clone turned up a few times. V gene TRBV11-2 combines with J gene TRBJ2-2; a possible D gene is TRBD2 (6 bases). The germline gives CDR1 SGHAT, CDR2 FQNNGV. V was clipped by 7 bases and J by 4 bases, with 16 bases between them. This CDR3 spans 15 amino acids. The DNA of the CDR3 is TGTGCCAGCACCCTCGACGCGGGACTCACCGGGGAGCTGTTTTTT. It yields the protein CASTLDAGLTGELFF. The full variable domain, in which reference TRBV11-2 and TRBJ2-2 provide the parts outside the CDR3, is EAGVAQSPRYKIIEKRQSVAFWCNPISGHATLYWYQQILGQGPKLLIQFQNNGVVDDSQLPKDRFSAERLKGVDSTLKIQPAKLEDSAVYLCASTLDAGLTGELFFGEGSRLTVL.

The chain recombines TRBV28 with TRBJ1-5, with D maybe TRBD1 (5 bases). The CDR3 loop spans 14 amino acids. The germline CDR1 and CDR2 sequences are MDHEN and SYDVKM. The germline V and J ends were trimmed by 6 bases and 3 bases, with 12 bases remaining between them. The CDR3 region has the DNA TGTGCCAGCAGGTGGAGGGGTACCAATCAGCCCCAGCATTTT. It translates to CASRWRGTNQPQHF.

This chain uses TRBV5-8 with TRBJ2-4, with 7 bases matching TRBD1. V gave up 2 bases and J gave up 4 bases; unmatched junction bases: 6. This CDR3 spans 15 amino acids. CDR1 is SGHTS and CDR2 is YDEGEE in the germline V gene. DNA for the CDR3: TGTGCCAGCAGCTTTGACAGGGTCGGAAAAAACATTCAGTACTTC. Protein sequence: CASSFDRVGKNIQYF.

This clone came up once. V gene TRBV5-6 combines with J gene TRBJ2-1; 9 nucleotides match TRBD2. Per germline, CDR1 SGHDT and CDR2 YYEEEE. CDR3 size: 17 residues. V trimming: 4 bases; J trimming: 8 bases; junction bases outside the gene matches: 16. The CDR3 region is CASSAGAAGGFFDEQFF. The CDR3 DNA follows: TGTGCCAGCAGCGCCGGGGCAGCGGGAGGTTTTTTCGATGAGCAGTTCTTC.

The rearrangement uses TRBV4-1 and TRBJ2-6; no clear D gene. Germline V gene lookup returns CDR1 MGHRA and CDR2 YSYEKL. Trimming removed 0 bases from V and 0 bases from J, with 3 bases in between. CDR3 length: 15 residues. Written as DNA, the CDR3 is TGCGCCAGCAGCCAAGACAACTCTGGGGCCAACGTCCTGACTTTC. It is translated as CASSQDNSGANVLTF.

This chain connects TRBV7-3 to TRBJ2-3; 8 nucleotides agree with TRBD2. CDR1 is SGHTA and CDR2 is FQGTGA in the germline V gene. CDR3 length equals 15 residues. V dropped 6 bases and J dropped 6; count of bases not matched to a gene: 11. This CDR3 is CASSSGQAGVDTQYF. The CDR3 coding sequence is TGTGCCAGCAGTTCCGGGCAAGCGGGAGTTGATACGCAGTATTTT.

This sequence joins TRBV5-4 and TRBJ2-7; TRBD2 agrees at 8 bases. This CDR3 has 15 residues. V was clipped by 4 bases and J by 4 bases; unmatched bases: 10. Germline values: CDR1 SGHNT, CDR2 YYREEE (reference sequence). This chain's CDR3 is CASSLGAGREYEQYF. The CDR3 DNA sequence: TGTGCCAGCAGCCTGGGAGCCGGGAGGGAATACGAGCAGTACTTC.

The CDR3, as DNA: TGTGCCAGCAGTACTGAACAGGGAAATCAGCCCCAGCATTTT. Residues: CASSTEQGNQPQHF. The chain has TRBV2 and TRBJ1-5, with D possibly being TRBD1 (6 bases). This CDR3 is 14 amino acids long. Trimming left V 5 bases short and J 4 bases short, with 12 bases between. Germline V gives CDR1 SNHLY, CDR2 FYNNEI.